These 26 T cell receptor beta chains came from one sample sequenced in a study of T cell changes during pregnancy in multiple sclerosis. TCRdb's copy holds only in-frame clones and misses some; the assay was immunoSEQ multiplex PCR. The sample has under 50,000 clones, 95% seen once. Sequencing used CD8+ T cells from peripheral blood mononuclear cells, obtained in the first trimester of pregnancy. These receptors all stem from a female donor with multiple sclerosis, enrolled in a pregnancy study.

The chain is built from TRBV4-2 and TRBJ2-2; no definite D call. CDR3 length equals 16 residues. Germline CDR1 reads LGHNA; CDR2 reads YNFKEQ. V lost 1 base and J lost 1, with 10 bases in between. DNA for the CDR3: TGTGCCAGCAGCCAAGTGGGTAGCCGGAACACCGGGGAGCTGTTTTTT. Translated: CASSQVGSRNTGELFF.

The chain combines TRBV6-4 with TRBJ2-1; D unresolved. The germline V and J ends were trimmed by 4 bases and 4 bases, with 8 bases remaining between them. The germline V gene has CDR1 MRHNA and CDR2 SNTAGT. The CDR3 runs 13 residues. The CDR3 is CASSVGVYNEQFF. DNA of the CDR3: TGTGCCAGCAGTGTCGGTGTTTACAATGAGCAGTTCTTC.

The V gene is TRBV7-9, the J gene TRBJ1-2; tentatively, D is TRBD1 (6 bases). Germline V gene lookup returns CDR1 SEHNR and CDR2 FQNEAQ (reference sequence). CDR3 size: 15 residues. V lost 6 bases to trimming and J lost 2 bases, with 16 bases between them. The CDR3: CASRDSLSINYGYTF. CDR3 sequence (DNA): TGTGCCAGCAGGGACAGCCTCTCTATAAACTATGGCTACACCTTC.

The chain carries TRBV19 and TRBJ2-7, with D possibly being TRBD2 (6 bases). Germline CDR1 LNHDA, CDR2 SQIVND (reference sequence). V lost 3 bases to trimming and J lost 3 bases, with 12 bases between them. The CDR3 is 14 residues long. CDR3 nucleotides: TGTGCCAGTAGTATGGGGGGTAGGGGCTACGAGCAGTACTTC. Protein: CASSMGGRGYEQYF.

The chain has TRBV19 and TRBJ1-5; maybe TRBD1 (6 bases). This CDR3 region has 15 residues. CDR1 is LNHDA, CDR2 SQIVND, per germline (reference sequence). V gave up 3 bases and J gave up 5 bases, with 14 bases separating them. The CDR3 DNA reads TGTGCCAGTAGTATCGGGCAGGGGAGGGATCAGCCCCAGCATTTT. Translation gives CASSIGQGRDQPQHF.

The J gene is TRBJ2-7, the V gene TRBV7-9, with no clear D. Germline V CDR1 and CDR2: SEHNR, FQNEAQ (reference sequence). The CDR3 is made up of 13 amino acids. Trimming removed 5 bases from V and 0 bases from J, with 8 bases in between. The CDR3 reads CASSPRSSYEQYF. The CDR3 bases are TGTGCCAGCAGCCCCCGCAGCTCCTACGAGCAGTACTTC.

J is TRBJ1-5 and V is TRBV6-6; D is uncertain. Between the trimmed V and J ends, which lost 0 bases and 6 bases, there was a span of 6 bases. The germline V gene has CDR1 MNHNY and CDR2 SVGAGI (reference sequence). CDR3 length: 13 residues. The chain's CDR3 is CASSYSTVQPQHF. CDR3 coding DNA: TGTGCCAGCAGTTACTCGACTGTTCAGCCCCAGCATTTT.

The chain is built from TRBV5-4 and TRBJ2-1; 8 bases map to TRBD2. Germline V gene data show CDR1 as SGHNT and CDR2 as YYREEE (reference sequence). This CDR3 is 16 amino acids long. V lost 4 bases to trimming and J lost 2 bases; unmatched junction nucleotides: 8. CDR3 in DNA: TGTGCCAGCAGCAACTCGGGGGGGGGTACCTACAATGAGCAGTTCTTC. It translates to CASSNSGGGTYNEQFF.

The CDR3 region is CASSQSTDTQYF. The CDR3 DNA reads TGTGCCAGCAGCCAATCCACAGATACGCAGTATTTT. The chain uses TRBV5-6 and TRBJ2-3; D unresolved. This CDR3 is 12 amino acids long. The V end lost 4 bases, the J end lost 2 bases, and 5 bases lay between the germline ends. Germline CDR1 and CDR2: SGHDT and YYEEEE.

The CDR3 sequence is CASSPNYRGYNEQFF. The CDR3 region has the DNA TGTGCCAGCAGCCCTAACTATAGGGGTTACAATGAGCAGTTCTTC. The gene calls are TRBV11-2 and TRBJ2-1, with a possible D match to TRBD1 (5 bases). V was trimmed by 5 bases and J by 4 bases, leaving 15 bases between them. Germline values: CDR1 SGHAT, CDR2 FQNNGV. This CDR3 has 15 amino acids.

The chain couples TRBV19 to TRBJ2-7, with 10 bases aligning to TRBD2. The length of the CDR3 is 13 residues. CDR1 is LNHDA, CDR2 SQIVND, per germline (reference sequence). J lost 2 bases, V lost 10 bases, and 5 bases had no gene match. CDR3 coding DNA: TGTGCCACCAAACTAGCGGGAACCTACGAGCAGTACTTC. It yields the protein CATKLAGTYEQYF.

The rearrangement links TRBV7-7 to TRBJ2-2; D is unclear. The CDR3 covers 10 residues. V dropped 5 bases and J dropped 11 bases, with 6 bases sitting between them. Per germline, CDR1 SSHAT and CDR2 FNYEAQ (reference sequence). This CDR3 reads CASSPSELFF. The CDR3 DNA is TGTGCCAGCAGCCCCTCTGAGCTGTTTTTT. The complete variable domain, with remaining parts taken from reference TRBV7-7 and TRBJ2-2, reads GAGVSQSPRYKVTKRGQDVTLRCDPISSHATLYWYQQALGQGPEFLTYFNYEAQPDKSGLPSDRFSAERPEGSISTLTIQRTEQRDSAMYRCASSPSELFFGEGSRLTVL.

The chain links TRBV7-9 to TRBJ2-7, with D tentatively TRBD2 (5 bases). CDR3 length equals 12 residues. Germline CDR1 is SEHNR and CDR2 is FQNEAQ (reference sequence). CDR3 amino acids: CAITEDPYEQYF. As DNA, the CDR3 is TGTGCAATCACGGAGGACCCCTACGAGCAGTACTTC. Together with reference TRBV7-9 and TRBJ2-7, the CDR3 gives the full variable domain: DTGVSQNPRHKITKRGQNVTFRCDPISEHNRLYWYRQTLGQGPEFLTYFQNEAQLEKSRLLSDRFSAERPKGSFSTLEIQRTEQGDSAMYLCAITEDPYEQYFGPGTRLTVT.

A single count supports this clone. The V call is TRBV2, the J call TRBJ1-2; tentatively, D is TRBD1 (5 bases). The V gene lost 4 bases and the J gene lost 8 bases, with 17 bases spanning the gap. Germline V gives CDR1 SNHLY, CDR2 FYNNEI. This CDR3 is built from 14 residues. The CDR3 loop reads CASSVGGGRVGYTF. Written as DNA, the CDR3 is TGTGCCAGCAGTGTCGGGGGAGGACGTGTCGGCTACACCTTC. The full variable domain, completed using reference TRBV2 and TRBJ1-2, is EPEVTQTPSHQVTQMGQEVILRCVPISNHLYFYWYRQILGQKVEFLVSFYNNEISEKSEIFDDQFSVERPDGSNFTLKIRSTKLEDSAMYFCASSVGGGRVGYTFGSGTRLTVV.

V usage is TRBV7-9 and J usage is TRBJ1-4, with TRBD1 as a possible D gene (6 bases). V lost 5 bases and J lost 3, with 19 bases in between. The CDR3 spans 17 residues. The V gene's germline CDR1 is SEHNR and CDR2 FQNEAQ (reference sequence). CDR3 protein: CASSSSQGQLSNEKLFF. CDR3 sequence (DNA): TGTGCCAGCAGCAGTAGCCAGGGACAACTATCTAATGAAAAACTGTTTTTT. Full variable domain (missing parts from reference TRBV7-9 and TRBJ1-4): DTGVSQNPRHKITKRGQNVTFRCDPISEHNRLYWYRQTLGQGPEFLTYFQNEAQLEKSRLLSDRFSAERPKGSFSTLEIQRTEQGDSAMYLCASSSSQGQLSNEKLFFGSGTQLSVL.

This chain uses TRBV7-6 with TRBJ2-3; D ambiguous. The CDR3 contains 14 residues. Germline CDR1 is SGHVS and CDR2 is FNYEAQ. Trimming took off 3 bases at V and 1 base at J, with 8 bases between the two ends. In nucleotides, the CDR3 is TGTGCCAGCAGCTTTGGCGGAGGCACAGATACGCAGTATTTT. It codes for CASSFGGGTDTQYF.

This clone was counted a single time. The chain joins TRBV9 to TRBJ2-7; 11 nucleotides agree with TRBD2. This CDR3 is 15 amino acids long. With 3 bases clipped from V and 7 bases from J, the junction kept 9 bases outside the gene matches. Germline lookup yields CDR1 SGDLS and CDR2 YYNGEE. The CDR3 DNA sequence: TGTGCCAGCAGCGCGGCACTAGCGGGAGTAGAAGAGCAGTACTTC. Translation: CASSAALAGVEEQYF.

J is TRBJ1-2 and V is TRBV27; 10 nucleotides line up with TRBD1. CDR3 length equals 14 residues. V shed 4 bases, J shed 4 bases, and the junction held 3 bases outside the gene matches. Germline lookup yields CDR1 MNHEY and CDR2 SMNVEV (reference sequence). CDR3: CASSSTGGAYGYTF. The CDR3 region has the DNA TGTGCCAGCAGTTCGACAGGGGGCGCCTATGGCTACACCTTC.

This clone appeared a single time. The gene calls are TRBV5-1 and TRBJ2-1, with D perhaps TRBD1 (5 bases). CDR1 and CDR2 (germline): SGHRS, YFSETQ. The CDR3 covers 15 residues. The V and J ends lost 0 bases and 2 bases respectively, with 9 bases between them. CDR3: CASSLEGVTYNEQFF. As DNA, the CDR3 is TGCGCCAGCAGCTTGGAAGGGGTTACCTACAATGAGCAGTTCTTC.

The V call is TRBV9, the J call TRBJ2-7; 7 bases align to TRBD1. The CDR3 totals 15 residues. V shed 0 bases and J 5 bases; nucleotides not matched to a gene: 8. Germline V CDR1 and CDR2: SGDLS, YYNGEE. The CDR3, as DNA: TGTGCCAGCAGCGTAGCGACAGGGCCGTCTCACGAGCAGTACTTC. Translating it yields CASSVATGPSHEQYF.

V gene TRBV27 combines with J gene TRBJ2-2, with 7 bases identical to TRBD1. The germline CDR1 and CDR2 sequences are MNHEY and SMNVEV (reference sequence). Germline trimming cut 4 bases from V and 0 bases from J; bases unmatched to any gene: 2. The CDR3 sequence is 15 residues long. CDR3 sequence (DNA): TGTGCCAGCAGTTCCCAGGGGGCGAACACCGGGGAGCTGTTTTTT. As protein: CASSSQGANTGELFF.

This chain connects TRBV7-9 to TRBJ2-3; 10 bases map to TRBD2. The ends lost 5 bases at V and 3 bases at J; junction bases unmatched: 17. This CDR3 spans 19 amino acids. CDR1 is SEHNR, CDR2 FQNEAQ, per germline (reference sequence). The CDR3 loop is CASSPRYPSGSQLTDTQYF. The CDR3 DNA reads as TGTGCCAGCAGCCCCCGGTATCCTAGCGGGAGTCAGTTGACAGATACGCAGTATTTT.

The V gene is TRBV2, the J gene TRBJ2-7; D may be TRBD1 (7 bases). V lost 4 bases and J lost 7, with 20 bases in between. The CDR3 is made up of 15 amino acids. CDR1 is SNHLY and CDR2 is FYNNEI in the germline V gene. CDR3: CASSASAAGGREQYF. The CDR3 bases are TGTGCCAGCAGTGCCAGTGCCGCAGGGGGGCGGGAGCAGTACTTC.

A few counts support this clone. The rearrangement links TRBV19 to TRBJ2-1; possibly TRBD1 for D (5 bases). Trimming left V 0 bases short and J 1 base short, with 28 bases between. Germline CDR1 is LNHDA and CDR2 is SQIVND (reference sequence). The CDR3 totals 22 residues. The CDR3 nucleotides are TGTGCCAGTAGTATAGATGTAGGGGCAGGGCGCGCATTTTCTCCGTCCTACAATGAGCAGTTCTTC. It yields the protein CASSIDVGAGRAFSPSYNEQFF.

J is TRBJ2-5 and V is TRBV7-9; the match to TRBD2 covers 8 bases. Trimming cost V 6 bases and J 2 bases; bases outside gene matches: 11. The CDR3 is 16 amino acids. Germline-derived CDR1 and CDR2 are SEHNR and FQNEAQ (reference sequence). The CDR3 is CASRILTGGGQETQYF. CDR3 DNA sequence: TGTGCCAGCAGAATTCTAACGGGAGGGGGACAAGAGACCCAGTACTTC.

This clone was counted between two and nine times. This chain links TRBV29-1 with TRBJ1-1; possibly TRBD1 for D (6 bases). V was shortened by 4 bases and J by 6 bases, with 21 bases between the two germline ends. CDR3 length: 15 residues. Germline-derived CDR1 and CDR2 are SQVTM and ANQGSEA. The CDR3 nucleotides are TGCAGCGTTGCTGGGGGCGCGTTAGAATCCGCTGAAGCTTTCTTT. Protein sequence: CSVAGGALESAEAFF.